One sample yielded the 30 T cell receptor beta chains listed below, sequenced in a study of blood T cells in healthy people across ages. Through a sample-barcoded 5' primer and a J-beta primer mix, a second PCR was run for roughly 7 to 11 cycles. Each CDR3 protein is one row after TCRdb ran MiXCR on the 5' RACE reads. The table shows some 1.1 million distinct CDR3 sequences, with 35% to 45% occurring only once. Sequencing was carried out using blood. The receptors here all came from a man younger than 35 in good health.

This clonotype showed up just a few times. The chain employs TRBV3-1 and TRBJ1-2; D uncertain. V lost 0 bases and J lost 8, with 19 bases in between. The germline V gene encodes CDR1 LGHDT and CDR2 YNNKEL (reference sequence). This CDR3 has 16 amino acids. In DNA form, the CDR3 reads TGTGCCAGCAGCCAAGACCCTCAAGGGAGGCCCTGGGGCTACACCTTC. Translating it yields CASSQDPQGRPWGYTF.

The rearrangement uses TRBV6-6 and TRBJ2-1; D is uncertain. CDR1 and CDR2 (germline): MNHNY, SVGAGI (reference sequence). The CDR3 extends over 13 amino acids. Trimming pared 5 bases from V and 7 bases from J, leaving 12 bases between. CDR3 in amino acids: CASSAVVENEQFF. Here the CDR3 DNA reads TGTGCCAGCAGTGCGGTCGTGGAGAATGAGCAGTTCTTC.

In its sample, this clonotype was seen many times. The V and J genes are TRBV27 and TRBJ2-1; a possible D gene is TRBD1 (5 bases). V was clipped by 5 bases and J by 8 bases, with 25 bases between them. In germline, CDR1 is MNHEY, CDR2 SMNVEV (reference sequence). This CDR3 has 17 amino acids. The CDR3: CASSPRWGGQGNHEQFF. The CDR3 region has the DNA TGTGCCAGCAGTCCCCGTTGGGGTGGGCAGGGTAATCATGAGCAGTTCTTC.

This chain joins TRBV29-1 and TRBJ2-1; no clear D. The V end lost 5 bases, the J end lost 5 bases, and 13 bases lay between the germline ends. CDR3 size: 13 residues. Germline values: CDR1 SQVTM, CDR2 ANQGSEA. The CDR3 loop reads CSVRHWGDNEQFF. The CDR3 DNA sequence: TGCAGCGTTCGTCACTGGGGTGACAATGAGCAGTTCTTC.

This clonotype turned up a few times. With a much larger clone just one base away, this may be a read error. The rearrangement joins TRBV4-3 to TRBJ1-5, with D tentatively TRBD1 (5 bases). Germline CDR1 reads LGHNA; CDR2 reads YSLEER. V lost 0 bases, J lost 0 bases, and 12 bases lay in between. The CDR3 runs to 17 residues. The DNA of the CDR3 is TGCGCCAGCAGCCAAGACCCACGGGGGGGTAGCAATCAGCCCCAGCATTTT. It encodes CASSQDPRGGSNQPQHF.

V usage is TRBV6-6 and J usage is TRBJ2-2; TRBD1 matches at 7 bases. CDR3 length: 13 residues. Trimming removed 6 bases from V and 6 bases from J; junction bases left unmatched: 4. Per germline, CDR1 MNHNY and CDR2 SVGAGI (reference sequence). The CDR3 is CASSTGQSGELFF. CDR3 coding DNA: TGTGCCAGCAGCACGGGACAGTCCGGGGAGCTGTTTTTT.

This chain connects TRBV5-1 to TRBJ2-1; 10 nucleotides match TRBD1. Germline V gene lookup returns CDR1 SGHRS and CDR2 YFSETQ. The length of the CDR3 is 15 residues. The V and J ends lost 1 base and 10 bases, in that order; junction bases with no gene match: 8. The CDR3: CASSLRQGAMDEQFF. CDR3 coding DNA: TGCGCCAGCAGCTTGAGACAGGGGGCGATGGACGAGCAGTTCTTC.

The chain combines TRBV9 with TRBJ2-1, with D possibly being TRBD2 (5 bases). The CDR3 runs to 16 residues. The germline V gene has CDR1 SGDLS and CDR2 YYNGEE. The ends were cut back, 5 bases at V and 0 bases at J, with 15 bases in the middle. CDR3 region: CASSVSAGGSYNEQFF. In DNA, the CDR3 is TGTGCCAGCAGTGTCAGCGCGGGCGGCTCCTACAATGAGCAGTTCTTC.

V and J are TRBV7-2 and TRBJ2-5; 9 bases align to TRBD1. The CDR3 is 15 residues long. Per the germline V gene, CDR1 is SGHTA and CDR2 is FQGNSA. J lost 11 bases, V lost 5 bases, and 15 bases had no gene match. This CDR3 reads CASSPSGTGSNEQYF. CDR3 nucleotide sequence: TGTGCCAGCAGCCCTTCCGGGACAGGGTCCAATGAGCAGTACTTC.

The rearrangement joins TRBV7-9 to TRBJ1-1, with no clear D. The ends were cut back, 1 base at V and 6 bases at J, with 12 bases in the middle. Germline values: CDR1 SEHNR, CDR2 FQNEAQ (reference sequence). The CDR3 runs to 14 residues. The DNA for the CDR3 is TGTGCCAGCAGCTTAGTTTTGGGGAAGGCTGAAGCTTTCTTT. The encoded protein is CASSLVLGKAEAFF.

This clonotype was recorded a few times. The V gene is TRBV4-1, the J gene TRBJ1-2; no definite D call. V was shortened by 0 bases and J by 0 bases, with 11 bases between the two germline ends. Per the germline V gene, CDR1 is MGHRA and CDR2 is YSYEKL. The CDR3 runs to 16 residues. CDR3: CASSQESGVPNYGYTF. The DNA for the CDR3 is TGCGCCAGCAGCCAAGAGAGCGGGGTTCCTAACTATGGCTACACCTTC.

This clonotype was recorded a few times. The chain combines TRBV10-3 with TRBJ1-1; D remains ambiguous. V lost 0 bases, J lost 3 bases, and 8 bases lay in between. The CDR3 is made up of 14 amino acids. Germline values: CDR1 ENHRY, CDR2 SYGVKD. CDR3: CAISESSVDTEAFF. CDR3 sequence (DNA): TGTGCCATCAGTGAGTCGTCAGTGGACACTGAAGCTTTCTTT.

The gene calls are TRBV4-2 and TRBJ1-2; D uncertain. The CDR3 covers 15 residues. Trimming took 2 bases from V and 6 from J, leaving 16 bases between them. Germline V lookup: CDR1 LGHNA, CDR2 YNFKEQ. The CDR3 DNA sequence: TGTGCCAGCAGCCAACCGACTAACCCGAAAGATGGCTACACCTTC. Translation: CASSQPTNPKDGYTF.

The gene calls are TRBV4-1 and TRBJ1-2; a weak D match, TRBD1 (6 bases). V was clipped by 0 bases and J by 4 bases, with 12 bases between them. This CDR3 has 15 amino acids. Germline CDR1 is MGHRA and CDR2 is YSYEKL. CDR3 sequence reads: CASSQESGVTYGYTF. The DNA for the CDR3 is TGCGCCAGCAGCCAAGAGTCAGGGGTAACCTATGGCTACACCTTC.

There are a few counts of this clonotype. The chain couples TRBV7-9 to TRBJ2-1, with unresolved D. Germline V lookup: CDR1 SEHNR, CDR2 FQNEAQ (reference sequence). The CDR3 consists of 16 residues. Trimming removed 5 bases at V and 1 base at J, with 15 bases between. DNA for the CDR3: TGTGCCAGCAGCCCAGCTCTAACAGTTTCCTACAATGAGCAGTTCTTC. It codes for CASSPALTVSYNEQFF.

The V call is TRBV6-6, the J call TRBJ1-4; D is unresolved. V was shortened by 8 bases and J by 2 bases, with 9 bases between the two germline ends. Germline CDR1 and CDR2: MNHNY and SVGAGI (reference sequence). There are 13 residues in the CDR3. The CDR3: CASHLETNEKLFF. The CDR3 DNA sequence: TGTGCCAGCCACTTGGAGACTAATGAAAAACTGTTTTTT.

The chain employs TRBV7-8 and TRBJ1-5; no definite D call. CDR1 and CDR2 from the germline V gene are SGHVS and FQNEAQ. The V gene lost 6 bases and the J gene lost 5 bases, with 20 bases spanning the gap. CDR3 length: 16 amino acids. The CDR3 spells CASRCRAEPFHQPQHF. Written as DNA, the CDR3 is TGTGCCAGCAGATGTCGGGCCGAGCCCTTCCATCAGCCCCAGCATTTT.

This chain joins TRBV6-2 or TRBV6-3 and TRBJ2-2; TRBD1 or TRBD2 may be the D gene (5 bases each). CDR1 and CDR2 from the germline V gene are MNHEY and SVGEGT. V was trimmed by 8 bases and J by 8 bases, leaving 18 bases between them. The CDR3 length is 14 residues. The CDR3 DNA follows: TGTGCCAGCCTTTCTACCGGGGACCAAGGGGAGCTGTTTTTT. Its translation is CASLSTGDQGELFF.

This clonotype showed up just a few times. A read error is possible here, since a much larger clone lies one base away. The chain combines TRBV20-1 with TRBJ2-1; 11 bases line up with TRBD2. Trimming cost V 0 bases and J 10 bases; bases outside gene matches: 11. Per the germline V gene, CDR1 is DFQATT and CDR2 is SNEGSKA (reference sequence). The CDR3 is 16 amino acids. The CDR3 loop is CSARDLNLSSGGEQFF. CDR3 nucleotides: TGCAGTGCTAGAGATTTGAATCTGTCTAGCGGGGGGGAGCAGTTCTTC.

CDR3 DNA sequence: TGTGCCAGCAGCTTACAAGAGACGGATACGCAGTATTTT. This codes for CASSLQETDTQYF. The V gene is TRBV7-2, the J gene TRBJ2-3, with D hard to call. CDR3 length: 13 amino acids. Germline V lookup: CDR1 SGHTA, CDR2 FQGNSA. Trimming shortened V by 2 bases and J by 6 bases, and 9 bases separated the two germline ends.

This clonotype was picked up a small number of times. The chain has TRBV4-1 and TRBJ2-5, with D possibly being TRBD1 or TRBD2 (6 bases each). V gave up 1 base and J gave up 4 bases, with 13 bases separating them. This CDR3 is 15 amino acids long. Germline V gives CDR1 MGHRA, CDR2 YSYEKL. The CDR3 loop is CASSQVPGAGETQYF. CDR3 DNA: TGCGCCAGCAGCCAAGTACCGGGGGCTGGAGAGACCCAGTACTTC.

Only a few counts were recorded for this clonotype. The chain uses TRBV29-1 and TRBJ1-2; D not resolved. This CDR3 is built from 11 residues. Trimming cost V 4 bases and J 4 bases, with 7 bases left between them. Germline V lookup: CDR1 SQVTM, CDR2 ANQGSEA. The CDR3 is CSVVPTYGYTF. The CDR3 DNA reads TGCAGCGTTGTCCCAACCTATGGCTACACCTTC.

CDR3 nucleotide sequence: TGTGCCAGCAGCGTGACTACCCTCATTACCGGGGAGCTGTTTTTT. Its protein is CASSVTTLITGELFF. The rearrangement uses TRBV7-9 and TRBJ2-2, with D tentatively TRBD2 (5 bases). The CDR3 extends over 15 amino acids. Germline lookup yields CDR1 SEHNR and CDR2 FQNEAQ (reference sequence). The V end was cut by 5 bases, the J end by 5 bases, with 15 bases between.

This sequence joins TRBV21-1 and TRBJ2-5; the D call in the table, TRBD1, was not verified against the DNA. TRBV21-1 is noted as a pseudogene. The CDR3 extends over 13 amino acids. CDR3 region: CAAGWDRGETQYF. CDR3 nucleotides: TGTGCCGCCGGGTGGGACAGGGGAGAGACCCAGTACTTC.

There are a few counts of this clonotype. The chain has TRBV5-6 and TRBJ1-2; TRBD1 matches 7 bases. The junction had 8 bases not matched to a gene; V was cut back by 1 base and J by 5 bases. CDR3 size: 15 residues. Germline V gene data show CDR1 as SGHDT and CDR2 as YYEEEE. The CDR3 loop reads CASSLTGVIAYGYTF. The CDR3 bases are TGTGCCAGCAGCTTGACAGGGGTTATAGCGTATGGCTACACCTTC.

This clonotype appeared a few times. This chain connects TRBV5-4 to TRBJ1-1; perhaps TRBD1 as D (6 bases). V lost 2 bases, J lost 3 bases, and 14 bases lay in between. The CDR3 runs 15 residues. The germline CDR1 and CDR2 sequences are SGHNT and YYREEE (reference sequence). DNA for the CDR3: TGTGCCAGCAGCTTCGACACAGGGAGGGACACTGAAGCTTTCTTT. Its protein is CASSFDTGRDTEAFF.

Comments on this clonotype: One end of the junction is discordant with germline, which a read error may explain. The chain recombines TRBV4-3 with TRBJ2-1, with no clear D. CDR1 and CDR2 from the germline V gene are LGHNA and YSLEER. The CDR3 contains 15 residues. The CDR3 reads CASSQDRQTYSEQFF. CDR3 bases: TGCGCCAGCAGCCAAGATCGGCAGACCTACAGTGAGCAGTTCTTC.

The chain joins TRBV18 to TRBJ2-3; TRBD1 aligns across 9 bases. The CDR3 covers 12 residues. Germline V lookup: CDR1 KGHSH, CDR2 LQKENI. V gave up 5 bases and J gave up 6 bases; unmatched junction bases: 0. This CDR3 reads CASSGTGDTQYF. As DNA, the CDR3 is TGTGCCAGCTCAGGGACAGGGGATACGCAGTATTTT. The full variable domain, its missing parts supplied by reference TRBV18 and TRBJ2-3, is NAGVMQNPRHLVRRRGQEARLRCSPMKGHSHVYWYRQLPEEGLKFMVYLQKENIIDESGMPKERFSAEFPKEGPSILRIQQVVRGDSAAYFCASSGTGDTQYFGPGTRLTVL.

This clonotype was seen a handful of times. The chain recombines TRBV4-2 with TRBJ2-1; 9 positions match TRBD2. Trimming cost V 3 bases and J 7 bases; bases outside gene matches: 13. CDR1 and CDR2 from the germline V gene are LGHNA and YNFKEQ. The CDR3 loop spans 17 amino acids. CDR3 in amino acids: CASSHQRELAGNNEQFF. The CDR3 DNA reads TGTGCCAGCAGCCACCAAAGGGAGCTAGCGGGGAATAATGAGCAGTTCTTC.

The chain couples TRBV6-1 to TRBJ2-2; perhaps TRBD1 as D (6 bases). CDR1 is MNHNS and CDR2 is SASEGT in the germline V gene. Trimming pared 4 bases from V and 4 bases from J, leaving 13 bases between. The CDR3 spans 15 residues. As DNA, the CDR3 is TGTGCCAGCAGTGTGTACAGGGACCCCACCGGGGAGCTGTTTTTT. Translated, it gives CASSVYRDPTGELFF.